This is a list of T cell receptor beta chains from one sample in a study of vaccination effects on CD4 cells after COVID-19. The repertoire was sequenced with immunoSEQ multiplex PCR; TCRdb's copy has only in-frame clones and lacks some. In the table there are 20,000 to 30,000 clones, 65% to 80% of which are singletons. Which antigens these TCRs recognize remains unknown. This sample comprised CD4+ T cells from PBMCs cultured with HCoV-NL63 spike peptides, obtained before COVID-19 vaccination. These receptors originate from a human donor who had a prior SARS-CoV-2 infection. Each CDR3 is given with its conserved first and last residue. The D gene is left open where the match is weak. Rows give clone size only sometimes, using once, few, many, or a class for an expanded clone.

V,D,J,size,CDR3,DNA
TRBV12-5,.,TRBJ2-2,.,CASGLVVWLWRELFF,TGTGCTAGTGGTTTGGTAGTATGGCTCTGGCGGGAGCTGTTTTTT
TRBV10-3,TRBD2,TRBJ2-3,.,CAISPGTSGVTDTQYF,TGTGCCATCAGCCCCGGGACTAGCGGGGTCACAGATACGCAGTATTTT
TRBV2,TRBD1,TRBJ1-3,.,CASSLGDSTIYF,TGTGCCAGCAGTCTAGGGGACAGCACCATATATTTT
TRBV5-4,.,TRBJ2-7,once,CASSLGGPSYEQYF,TGTGCCAGCAGCTTGGGGGGGCCGTCCTACGAGCAGTACTTC
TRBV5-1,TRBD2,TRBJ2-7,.,CASSLSLAGGTFSYEQYF,TGCGCCAGCAGCTTGAGCCTAGCGGGAGGCACATTCTCCTACGAGCAGTACTTC
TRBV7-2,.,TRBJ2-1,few,CASSLGRGEQFF,TGTGCCAGCAGCTTAGGTAGAGGTGAGCAGTTCTTC
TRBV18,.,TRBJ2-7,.,CASSPQGGTLREQYF,TGTGCCAGCTCACCACAAGGGGGTACCCTACGAGAGCAGTACTTC
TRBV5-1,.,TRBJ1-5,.,CASRPQPNQPQHF,TGCGCCAGCCGCCCGCAGCCCAATCAGCCCCAGCATTTT
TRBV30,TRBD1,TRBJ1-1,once,CAWSRSDRDLGEAFF,TGTGCCTGGAGTAGATCGGACAGGGATTTGGGTGAAGCTTTCTTT
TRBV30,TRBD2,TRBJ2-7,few,CAWRRVGGGYEQYF,TGTGCCTGGAGACGTGTCGGCGGGGGGTACGAGCAGTACTTC
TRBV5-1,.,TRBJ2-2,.,CASSHRGAANTGELFF,TGCGCCAGCAGCCACCGGGGGGCCGCGAACACCGGGGAGCTGTTTTTT
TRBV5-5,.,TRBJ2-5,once,CASSLGQIQETQYF,TGTGCCAGCAGCTTGGGGCAGATCCAAGAGACCCAGTACTTC
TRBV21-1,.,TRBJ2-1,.,CASSNWGGPGPYNEQFF,TGTGCCAGCAGCAATTGGGGGGGGCCGGGACCCTACAATGAGCAGTTCTTC
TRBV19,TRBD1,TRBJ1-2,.,CASSIPGQGEGYTF,TGTGCCAGTAGTATCCCAGGACAGGGTGAAGGCTACACCTTC
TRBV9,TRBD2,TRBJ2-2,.,CASSDSGGTGELFF,TGTGCCAGCAGCGACAGCGGGGGCACCGGGGAGCTGTTTTTT
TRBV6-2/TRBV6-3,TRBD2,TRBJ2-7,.,CASSYIAGGPNEQYF,TGTGCCAGCAGTTATATTGCGGGAGGGCCGAACGAGCAGTACTTC
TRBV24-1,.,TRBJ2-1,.,CATSDPLSGTPGWQFF,TGTGCCACCAGTGATCCCCTATCCGGGACCCCAGGGTGGCAGTTCTTC
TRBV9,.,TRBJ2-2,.,CASSVGDPGELFF,TGTGCCAGCAGCGTAGGTGACCCCGGGGAGCTGTTTTTT
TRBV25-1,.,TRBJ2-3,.,CASSEFAMTDTQYF,TGTGCCAGCAGTGAATTCGCGATGACAGATACGCAGTATTTT
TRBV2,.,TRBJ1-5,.,CASSEGNQPQHF,TGTGCCAGCAGCGAGGGCAATCAGCCCCAGCATTTT
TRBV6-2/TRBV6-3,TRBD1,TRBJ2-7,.,CASSYLGQGLSYEQYF,TGTGCCAGCAGTTATTTGGGACAGGGGCTTTCCTACGAGCAGTACTTC
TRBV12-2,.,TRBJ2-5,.,CASRSSTQGFRETQYF,TGTGCAAGTCGCTCATCCACACAGGGATTTCGGGAGACCCAGTACTTC
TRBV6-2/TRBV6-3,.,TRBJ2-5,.,CASSYAPPQKTQYF,TGTGCCAGCAGTTACGCTCCCCCCCAAAAGACCCAGTACTTC